This T cell receptor beta chain originates from a study of T cells in Graves' hyperthyroidism and ophthalmopathy. Amplified TCR beta CDR3 regions derived from RNA transcripts. Using the HTBI primer set, a first-round RT-PCR was run on the TCR CDR3. Each CDR3 protein gets one entry after TCRdb re-called the multiplex PCR reads with MiXCR. The sample has 750,000 to 950,000 distinct CDR3 sequences, 38% seen once. The CDR3 consists of 15 residues. V shed 0 bases and J 5 bases; nucleotides not matched to a gene: 4. The germline CDR1 and CDR2 sequences are SGHRS and YFSETQ. This clonotype has a count of ten or more.

Sequencing was done on a sample of blood. The rearrangement links TRBV5-1 to TRBJ1-1; 10 nucleotides align to TRBD1. The origin of this receptor is a man in his late teens or twenties with Graves' hyperthyroidism. CDR3 amino acids: CASSLDWTGGTEAFF. The DNA of the CDR3 is TGCGCCAGCAGCTTGGATTGGACAGGGGGGACTGAAGCTTTCTTT.